A selection of T cell receptor beta chains follows, all from one sample in a study of CD8+CD57+ T cells in acquired aplastic anemia. MiXCR, run by TCRdb on the reads, gives a single entry per CDR3 protein. The data hold some 200,000 distinct CDR3 sequences, with 48% observed a single time. The sequencing input was sorted CD4+, CD8+, or CD8+CD57+ T cells (not recorded which) from PBMCs. These receptors came from a human donor with aplastic anemia. Each CDR3 is given with its conserved first and last residue. The D gene is left open where the match is weak. Where a row states a size, it is once, few, many or the class of an expanded clone; other rows omit it.

size	D	length	V	J	DNA	CDR3
-	TRBD2	15	TRBV10-3	TRBJ2-1	TGTGCCATCAGTGAGTCTAGCGGGGGGGCCTGGGAGCAGTTCTTC	CAISESSGGAWEQFF
-	TRBD1	17	TRBV11-2	TRBJ1-5	TGTGCCAGCAGCTCGGGACAGGGGGCTTATAGCAATCAGCCCCAGCATTTT	CASSSGQGAYSNQPQHF
-	TRBD1	14	TRBV2	TRBJ2-7	TGTGCCAGCAGTGGCGACAGGGGGAGGTACGAGCAGTACTTC	CASSGDRGRYEQYF
-	TRBD1	16	TRBV10-3	TRBJ2-7	TGTGCCATCAGTGGGTGTAGGGCAGGGGGCGGTAATGGGCAGTACTTC	CAISGCRAGGGNGQYF
few	TRBD1	14	TRBV20-1	TRBJ1-1	TGCAGTGCAACGAAGGGACAGGCGAACACTGAAGCTTTCTTT	CSATKGQANTEAFF
-	TRBD2	15	TRBV25-1	TRBJ2-3	TGTGCCAGCAGTCCAACTAGCGGGGCCACAGATACGCAGTATTTT	CASSPTSGATDTQYF
-	-	16	TRBV6-5	TRBJ2-6	TGTGCCAGCAGTTACTCGGGAGGTTCTGGGGCCAACGTCCTGACTTTC	CASSYSGGSGANVLTF
-	-	16	TRBV5-1	TRBJ1-1	TGCGCCAGCAGACCGGGACTGCTTAGTATGAACACTGAAGCTTTCTTT	CASRPGLLSMNTEAFF
-	TRBD2	14	TRBV7-2	TRBJ2-7	TGTGCCAGCAGCTTATCGAGCGGGACCTACGAGCAGTACTTC	CASSLSSGTYEQYF
many	-	13	TRBV5-1	TRBJ2-1	TGCGCCAGCAGCTTCTCCGGGGACAATGAGCAGTTCTTC	CASSFSGDNEQFF
-	TRBD1	17	TRBV20-1	TRBJ2-1	TGCAGTGCTAGAGATTCACAGGGGACGAGCTCCTACAATGAGCAGTTCTTC	CSARDSQGTSSYNEQFF
few	-	13	TRBV7-3	TRBJ2-7	TGTGCCAGCAGCTTAACAGGGGACCACGAGCAGTACTTC	CASSLTGDHEQYF
-	TRBD1	19	TRBV6-7	TRBJ1-6	TGTGCCAGCAGTTACTCGAGACAGGGGGCAGCTAGTGAGGGTTCACCCCTCCACTTT	CASSYSRQGAASEGSPLHF
-	-	12	TRBV19	TRBJ1-2	TGTGCCAGTAGTCCGGGACGAGATGGCTACACCTTC	CASSPGRDGYTF
once	-	12	TRBV19	TRBJ1-2	TGTGCCACCTGGACCGACCCGTATGGCTACACCTTC	CATWTDPYGYTF
many	-	15	TRBV20-1	TRBJ1-2	TGCAGTGCTAGAGATTCCAGAGGGGGTCGCTATGGCTACACCTTC	CSARDSRGGRYGYTF
few	TRBD1	18	TRBV2	TRBJ2-1	TGTGCCAGCAGTGAACGGCTCAATCCAGGGGGCAGTAGGAATGAGCAGTTCTTC	CASSERLNPGGSRNEQFF
-	-	13	TRBV12-3/TRBV12-4	TRBJ2-3	TGTGCCGGAAGGGGGGGGGACACAGATACGCAGTATTTT	CAGRGGDTDTQYF
few	TRBD1	18	TRBV24-1	TRBJ1-1	TGTGCCACCAGTGATCCCCCAACAGGGGGCAGGTTGAACACTGAAGCTTTCTTT	CATSDPPTGGRLNTEAFF
once	-	13	TRBV7-6	TRBJ2-7	TGTGCCAGCAGCCCCGGGTTCCCCGTGGAGCAGTACTTC	CASSPGFPVEQYF
many	-	15	TRBV7-9	TRBJ2-5	TGTGCCAGCAGCGTCAATTCCGACGGGCAAGAGACCCAGTACTTC	CASSVNSDGQETQYF
-	-	12	TRBV7-9	TRBJ2-3	TGTGCCAGCAGCGCAACTTCGGATACGCAGTATTTT	CASSATSDTQYF